This T cell receptor (beta chain) was obtained from a study of blood T cell repertoires in COVID-19. Study at large: Acute and convalescent COVID-19 samples came from the United States, Italy and Spain.

Seattle patients were enrolled during active infection and followed longitudinally. Details on this clone: Other DNA sequences in this specimen translate into the identical CDR3.

The CDR3 runs 11 residues. The V and J ends lost 3 bases and 4 bases respectively, with 7 bases between them. The germline gives CDR1 DFQATT, CDR2 SNEGSKA (reference sequence). Authors' methods: For nucleated cells, counts were estimated from reference gene primer amplification. Assay used: immunoSEQ multiplex PCR; TCRdb lists only in-frame clones, some missing. The V and J calls and clone size come from that table; D and trimming were worked out from the DNA. The sample has around 190,000 clones; approximately 90% are singletons. This TCR came from a middle-aged man with COVID-19, enrolled during active disease. The rearrangement links TRBV20-1 to TRBJ2-7; tentatively, D is TRBD2 (5 bases). Material: peripheral blood. Here the CDR3 reads CSARSGYEQYF. The DNA for the CDR3 is TGCAGTGCTAGGTCGGGATACGAGCAGTACTTC.